Below are 28 T cell receptor beta chains sequenced from a single sample in a study of graft-versus-host responses after intestinal transplantation. Their cognate antigens are unknown. Clones were sequenced by immunoSEQ multiplex PCR, and TCRdb holds only the in-frame ones, with some missing. The data hold tens of thousands of clones, with around 93% observed a single time. Sequencing was performed on unstimulated CD8+ T cells sorted from spleen or lymph node cells, taken before intestinal transplant. All receptors derive from a human donor who received an intestinal transplant.

The genes are TRBV7-2 and TRBJ1-1; tentative D call: TRBD1 (5 bases). The CDR3 spans 16 residues. Trimming cost V 2 bases and J 7 bases, with 20 bases left between them. Germline lookup yields CDR1 SGHTA and CDR2 FQGNSA. The chain's CDR3 is CASSLKGQGLGLEAFF. The CDR3 DNA sequence: TGTGCCAGCAGCTTAAAGGGGCAGGGCTTGGGACTTGAAGCTTTCTTT.

The rearrangement uses TRBV4-3 and TRBJ1-5; tentative D call: TRBD1 (6 bases). Germline CDR1 reads LGHNA; CDR2 reads YSLEER. CDR3 length: 16 residues. V was clipped by 0 bases and J by 6 bases, with 15 bases between them. The CDR3 coding sequence is TGCGCCAGCAGCCAAGATAGACAGGCCCTCGGTCAGCCCCAGCATTTT. This gives the protein CASSQDRQALGQPQHF.

This chain links TRBV7-9 with TRBJ1-6; D might be TRBD1 (5 bases). The germline CDR1 and CDR2 sequences are SEHNR and FQNEAQ (reference sequence). The CDR3 runs 16 residues. V lost 5 bases, J lost 2 bases, and 13 bases lay in between. CDR3 region: CASSETRGTYNSPLHF. CDR3 DNA sequence: TGTGCCAGCAGCGAGACACGGGGGACCTATAATTCACCCCTCCACTTT.

The CDR3 DNA reads TGTGCAAGTCGCTTAGATGGGGAGTTGGACTATGGCTACACCTTC. Translating gives CASRLDGELDYGYTF. The chain has TRBV12-2 and TRBJ1-2. TRBV12-2 is a listed pseudogene. This CDR3 is built from 15 residues.

The rearrangement links TRBV7-2 to TRBJ1-2, with 7 bases identical to TRBD1. The CDR3 contains 13 residues. With V trimmed by 1 base and J by 8 bases, 4 bases remained unmatched. Germline-derived CDR1 and CDR2 are SGHTA and FQGNSA. DNA for the CDR3: TGTGCCAGCAGCTTAGGACAGGGTTGGGGCTACACCTTC. Translation: CASSLGQGWGYTF. The entire variable domain, with the rest obtained from reference TRBV7-2 and TRBJ1-2, is as follows: GAGVSQSPSNKVTEKGKDVELRCDPISGHTALYWYRQSLGQGLEFLIYFQGNSAPDKSGLPSDRFSAERTGGSVSTLTIQRTQQEDSAVYLCASSLGQGWGYTFGSGTRLTVV.

This rearrangement joins TRBV27 to TRBJ1-1, with 8 nucleotides matching TRBD1. The length of the CDR3 is 13 residues. Germline CDR1 reads MNHEY; CDR2 reads SMNVEV (reference sequence). Trimming took 10 bases from V and 2 from J; bases not matched to a gene: 6. CDR3 amino acids: CATLGQGNTEAFF. CDR3 bases: TGTGCCACCCTAGGACAGGGTAACACTGAAGCTTTCTTT.

The chain is built from TRBV5-1 and TRBJ1-4, with 7 bases aligning to TRBD1. The J segment lost 0 bases and the V segment lost 4 bases, leaving 3 bases of the junction unmatched. The CDR3 length is 15 residues. The germline V gene encodes CDR1 SGHRS and CDR2 YFSETQ. CDR3 residues: CASSPGQTTNEKLFF. In DNA, the CDR3 is TGCGCCAGCAGCCCGGGACAGACAACTAATGAAAAACTGTTTTTT. Full variable domain (missing parts from reference TRBV5-1 and TRBJ1-4): KAGVTQTPRYLIKTRGQQVTLSCSPISGHRSVSWYQQTPGQGLQFLFEYFSETQRNKGNFPGRFSGRQFSNSRSEMNVSTLELGDSALYLCASSPGQTTNEKLFFGSGTQLSVL.

The gene calls are TRBV4-1 and TRBJ1-2; the match to TRBD1 covers 7 bases. From germline, CDR1 is MGHRA and CDR2 YSYEKL. This CDR3 is 15 amino acids long. Trimming at V came to 3 bases and at J to 12 bases, leaving 16 bases not matched to a gene. The chain's CDR3 is CASSQDRGQVPWDTF. Here the CDR3 DNA reads TGCGCCAGCAGCCAGGACAGAGGACAGGTCCCCTGGGACACCTTC.

The V and J genes are TRBV7-9 and TRBJ1-2; D remains ambiguous. This CDR3 region has 14 residues. The V gene's germline CDR1 is SEHNR and CDR2 FQNEAQ (reference sequence). The V end lost 1 base, the J end lost 4 bases, and 10 bases lay between the germline ends. The CDR3 region has the DNA TGTGCCAGCAGCTTAGTCCTAAACAGCTATGGCTACACCTTC. Residues: CASSLVLNSYGYTF.

The J gene is TRBJ1-3, the V gene TRBV5-1; 8 bases are shared with TRBD1. CDR3 length: 16 residues. Germline V gene sequence: CDR1 SGHRS, CDR2 YFSETQ. With 5 bases clipped from V and 4 bases from J, the junction kept 11 bases outside the gene matches. The chain's CDR3 is CASRWIPGGSGNTIYF. The DNA of the CDR3 is TGCGCCAGCAGGTGGATCCCAGGGGGCTCCGGAAACACCATATATTTT.

The chain uses TRBV6-5 and TRBJ2-7, with D tentatively TRBD1 (6 bases). This CDR3 has 16 amino acids. The germline V gene encodes CDR1 MNHEY and CDR2 SVGAGI. Trimming pared 2 bases from V and 0 bases from J, leaving 14 bases between. In nucleotides, the CDR3 is TGTGCCAGCAGTTACCACACCGGGACACTCTCCTACGAGCAGTACTTC. It translates to CASSYHTGTLSYEQYF.

V and J are TRBV27 and TRBJ1-1; D is uncertain. Germline CDR1 reads MNHEY; CDR2 reads SMNVEV (reference sequence). V lost 7 bases to trimming and J lost 10 bases, with 4 bases between them. The CDR3 sequence is 8 residues long. Here the CDR3 DNA reads TGTGCCAGCATAATAGCTTTCTTT. It encodes CASIIAFF.

The chain employs TRBV13 and TRBJ1-2; weak D call: TRBD1 (6 bases). V lost 2 bases to trimming and J lost 0 bases, with 10 bases between them. The CDR3 is 15 amino acids. CDR1 and CDR2 (germline): PRHDT, FYEKMQ (reference sequence). The CDR3 is CASSLRGHPNYGYTF. The CDR3 DNA sequence: TGTGCCAGCAGCTTACGGGGACATCCTAACTATGGCTACACCTTC.

The genes are TRBV2 and TRBJ2-5; D gene ambiguous. Germline assignment: CDR1 SNHLY and CDR2 FYNNEI. V shed 0 bases and J shed 5 bases, with 4 bases lying between them. The CDR3 is 12 amino acids. The CDR3 DNA reads TGTGCCAGCAGTGAAGCCCGGGAGACCCAGTACTTC. It yields the protein CASSEARETQYF.

This chain links TRBV7-7 with TRBJ2-3; 10 bases match TRBD2. CDR3 length equals 18 residues. V lost 2 bases and J lost 1; bases outside the gene matches: 9. Germline lookup yields CDR1 SSHAT and CDR2 FNYEAQ (reference sequence). CDR3 sequence (DNA): TGTGCCAGCAGCTTAAATAGCGGGGGGCCTTCTGGCACAGATACGCAGTATTTT. This codes for CASSLNSGGPSGTDTQYF.

The V and J genes are TRBV5-1 and TRBJ2-2, with D possibly TRBD1 on 5 matching bases. Germline V gene data show CDR1 as SGHRS and CDR2 as YFSETQ. Trimming stripped 2 bases from V and 3 bases from J, with 11 bases between. This CDR3 has 15 amino acids. DNA of the CDR3: TGCGCCAGCAGCTTTATTGGACAAGACACCGGGGAGCTGTTTTTT. It encodes CASSFIGQDTGELFF.

The V gene is TRBV11-2, the J gene TRBJ2-2, with TRBD1 as a possible D gene (5 bases). This CDR3 comprises 15 residues. Trimming pared 5 bases from V and 2 bases from J, leaving 12 bases between. CDR1 and CDR2 (germline): SGHAT, FQNNGV. This CDR3 reads CASSRGHVNTGELFF. The DNA for the CDR3 is TGTGCCAGCAGCCGCGGACACGTCAACACCGGGGAGCTGTTTTTT.

V and J are TRBV7-2 and TRBJ2-1, with 8 bases fitting TRBD2. This CDR3 is built from 16 residues. CDR1 SGHTA and CDR2 FQGNSA come from the germline V gene. Germline trimming cut 2 bases from V and 4 bases from J; bases unmatched to any gene: 7. CDR3 coding DNA: TGTGCCAGCAGCTTAACAGGGCGCGGGGGGTACAATGAGCAGTTCTTC. Its translation is CASSLTGRGGYNEQFF.

The rearrangement joins TRBV11-2 to TRBJ2-2; TRBD1 agrees at 9 bases. Germline V gives CDR1 SGHAT, CDR2 FQNNGV. This CDR3 has 15 amino acids. V shed 1 base, J shed 7 bases, and the junction held 4 bases outside the gene matches. The chain's CDR3 is CASSLVGQGDGELFF. The CDR3 nucleotides are TGTGCCAGCAGCTTAGTGGGACAGGGTGACGGGGAGCTGTTTTTT.

The chain joins TRBV7-9 to TRBJ2-5; D is ambiguous. V dropped 1 base and J dropped 5 bases, with 8 bases sitting between them. There are 13 residues in the CDR3. The germline CDR1 and CDR2 sequences are SEHNR and FQNEAQ (reference sequence). Written as DNA, the CDR3 is TGTGCCAGCAGCTTAGTCGACGGGGAGACCCAGTACTTC. Translation gives CASSLVDGETQYF.

This clone was picked up one time. The J gene is TRBJ2-3, the V gene TRBV4-3, with 11 bases matching TRBD2. The CDR3 sequence is 16 residues long. CDR1 LGHNA and CDR2 YSLEER come from the germline V gene. J lost 3 bases, V lost 3 bases, and 5 bases had no gene match. The CDR3 region is CASSHRSGGGTDTQYF. Here the CDR3 DNA reads TGCGCCAGCAGCCATCGTAGCGGGGGGGGAACAGATACGCAGTATTTT.

This clone turned up a few times. The rearrangement uses TRBV25-1 and TRBJ1-2, with a possible D match to TRBD1 (6 bases). Trimming removed 1 base at V and 6 bases at J, with 18 bases between. This CDR3 spans 16 amino acids. Per germline, CDR1 MGHDK and CDR2 SYGVNS. CDR3 region: CASSESPPNREHGYTF. The CDR3 DNA is TGTGCCAGCAGTGAATCCCCCCCGAACAGGGAACATGGCTACACCTTC.

The chain has TRBV10-2 and TRBJ2-7, with a tentative D call TRBD1 (6 bases). The germline V gene encodes CDR1 WSHSY and CDR2 SAAADI. This CDR3 has 16 residues. Trimming removed 2 bases at V and 0 bases at J, with 14 bases between. CDR3 in DNA: TGCGCCAGCAGTGAGGGGCACAGGGATGCCTCCTACGAGCAGTACTTC. Translation: CASSEGHRDASYEQYF.

The chain uses TRBV4-3 and TRBJ2-2; 8 bases match TRBD1. Germline trimming cut 0 bases from V and 4 bases from J; bases unmatched to any gene: 7. Germline CDR1 reads LGHNA; CDR2 reads YSLEER. The CDR3 is 17 residues long. The CDR3 loop is CASSQDQVTGVTGELFF. The CDR3 DNA reads TGCGCCAGCAGCCAAGATCAGGTGACAGGGGTCACCGGGGAGCTGTTTTTT.

This clone was observed a handful of times. The chain is built from TRBV7-9 and TRBJ1-1; D ambiguous. From germline, CDR1 is SEHNR and CDR2 FQNEAQ (reference sequence). V lost 1 base to trimming and J lost 9 bases, with 12 bases between them. CDR3 length equals 13 residues. The CDR3 loop reads CASSLDPQRQAFF. In DNA, the CDR3 is TGTGCCAGCAGCTTAGATCCGCAGCGGCAAGCTTTCTTT.

The table lists this clone with a count of one. The chain has TRBV7-2 and TRBJ2-3; D ambiguous. Trimming took 2 bases from V and 6 from J, leaving 9 bases between them. Germline CDR1 is SGHTA and CDR2 is FQGNSA. This CDR3 is 13 amino acids long. The CDR3 DNA is TGTGCCAGCAGCTTATCACATTACGATACGCAGTATTTT. As protein: CASSLSHYDTQYF.

The chain is built from TRBV4-3 and TRBJ2-7; TRBD1 might be the D (5 bases). Germline V gene data show CDR1 as LGHNA and CDR2 as YSLEER. The CDR3 totals 15 residues. The V end lost 1 base, the J end lost 4 bases, and 14 bases lay between the germline ends. The CDR3 region is CASSQGPTVNYEQYF. As DNA, the CDR3 is TGCGCCAGCAGCCAAGGACCGACAGTAAATTACGAGCAGTACTTC.

The CDR3 bases are TGTGCCAGCAGCCAAGGGACAGTGAGCTCCTACAATGAGCAGTTCTTC. It encodes CASSQGTVSSYNEQFF. This chain links TRBV7-8 with TRBJ2-1, with 7 bases aligning to TRBD1. V lost 5 bases, J lost 0 bases, and 7 bases stayed unmatched. The CDR3 sequence is 16 residues long. Germline loops: CDR1 SGHVS, CDR2 FQNEAQ. Looking up the rest from reference TRBV7-8 and TRBJ2-1 gives the full variable domain: GAGVSQSPRYKVAKRGQDVALRCDPISGHVSLFWYQQALGQGPEFLTYFQNEAQLDKSGLPSDRFFAERPEGSVSTLKIQRTQQEDSAVYLCASSQGTVSSYNEQFFGPGTRLTVL.